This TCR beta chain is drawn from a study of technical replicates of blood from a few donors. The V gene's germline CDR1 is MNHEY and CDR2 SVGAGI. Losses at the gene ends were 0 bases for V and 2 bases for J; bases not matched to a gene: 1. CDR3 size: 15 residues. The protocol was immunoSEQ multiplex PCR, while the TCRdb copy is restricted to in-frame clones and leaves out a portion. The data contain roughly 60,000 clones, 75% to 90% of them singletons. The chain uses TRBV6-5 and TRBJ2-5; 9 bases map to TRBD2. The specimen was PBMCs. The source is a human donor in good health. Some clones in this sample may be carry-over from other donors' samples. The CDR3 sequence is CASSYSLAGQETQYF. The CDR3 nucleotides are TGTGCCAGCAGTTACTCGCTAGCGGGACAAGAGACCCAGTACTTC.